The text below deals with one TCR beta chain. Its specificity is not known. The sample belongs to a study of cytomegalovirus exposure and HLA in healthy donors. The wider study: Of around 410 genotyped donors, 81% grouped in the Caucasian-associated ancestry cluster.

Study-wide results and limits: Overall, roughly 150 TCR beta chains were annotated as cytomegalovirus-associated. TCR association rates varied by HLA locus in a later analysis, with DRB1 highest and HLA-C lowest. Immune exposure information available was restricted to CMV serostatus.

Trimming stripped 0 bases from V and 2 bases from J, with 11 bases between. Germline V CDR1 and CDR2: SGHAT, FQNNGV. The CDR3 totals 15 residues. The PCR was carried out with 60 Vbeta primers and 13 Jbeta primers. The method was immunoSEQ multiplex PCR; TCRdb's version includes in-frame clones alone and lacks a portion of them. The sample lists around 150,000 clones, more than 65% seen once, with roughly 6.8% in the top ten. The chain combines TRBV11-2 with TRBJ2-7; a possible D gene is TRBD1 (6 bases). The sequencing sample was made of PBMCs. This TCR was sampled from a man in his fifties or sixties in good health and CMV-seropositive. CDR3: CASSLEAGVTYEQYF. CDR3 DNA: TGTGCCAGCAGCTTAGAGGCAGGGGTCACCTACGAGCAGTACTTC.